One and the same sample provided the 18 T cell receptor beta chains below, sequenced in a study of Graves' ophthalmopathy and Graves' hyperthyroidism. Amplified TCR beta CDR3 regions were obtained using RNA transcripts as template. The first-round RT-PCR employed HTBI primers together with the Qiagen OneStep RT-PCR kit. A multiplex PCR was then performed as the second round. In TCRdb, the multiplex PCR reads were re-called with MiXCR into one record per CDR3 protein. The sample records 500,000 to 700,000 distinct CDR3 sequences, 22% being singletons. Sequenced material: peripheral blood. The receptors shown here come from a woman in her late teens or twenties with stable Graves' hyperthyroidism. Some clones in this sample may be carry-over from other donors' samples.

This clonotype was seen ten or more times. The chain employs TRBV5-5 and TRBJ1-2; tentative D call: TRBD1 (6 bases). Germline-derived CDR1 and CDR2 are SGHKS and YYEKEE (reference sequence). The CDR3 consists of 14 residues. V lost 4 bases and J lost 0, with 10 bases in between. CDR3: CASSAWTANYGYTF. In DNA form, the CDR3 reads TGTGCCAGCAGCGCATGGACAGCTAACTATGGCTACACCTTC.

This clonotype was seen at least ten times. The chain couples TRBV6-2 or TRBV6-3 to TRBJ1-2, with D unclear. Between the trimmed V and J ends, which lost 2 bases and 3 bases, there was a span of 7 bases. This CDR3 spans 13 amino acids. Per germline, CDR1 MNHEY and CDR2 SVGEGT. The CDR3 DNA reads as TGTGCCAGCAGTTACCTCGGGGACTATGGCTACACCTTC. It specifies CASSYLGDYGYTF.

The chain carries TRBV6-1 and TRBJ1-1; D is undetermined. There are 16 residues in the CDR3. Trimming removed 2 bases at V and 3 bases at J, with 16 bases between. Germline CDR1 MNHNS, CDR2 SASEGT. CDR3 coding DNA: TGTGCCAGCAGTGAACGGCTCGGGGTCTTGGACACTGAAGCTTTCTTT. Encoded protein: CASSERLGVLDTEAFF.

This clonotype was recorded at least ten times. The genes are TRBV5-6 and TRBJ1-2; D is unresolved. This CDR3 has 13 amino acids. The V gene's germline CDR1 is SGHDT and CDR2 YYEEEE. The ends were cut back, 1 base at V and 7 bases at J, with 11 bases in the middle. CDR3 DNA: TGTGCCAGCAGCTTGTACGGAGAAGGTGGCTACACCTTC. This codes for CASSLYGEGGYTF.

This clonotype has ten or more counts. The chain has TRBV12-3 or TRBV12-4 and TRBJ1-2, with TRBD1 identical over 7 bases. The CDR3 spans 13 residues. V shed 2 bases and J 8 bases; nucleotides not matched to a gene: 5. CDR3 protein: CASSLRRGQGYTF. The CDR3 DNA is TGTGCCAGCAGTTTAAGGAGGGGGCAAGGCTACACCTTC.

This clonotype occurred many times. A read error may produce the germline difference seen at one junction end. This CDR3 reads CATSGRVSGNTIYF. The CDR3 DNA is TGTGCCACCAGTGGGAGGGTCTCTGGAAACACCATATATTTT. This sequence joins TRBV12-3 or TRBV12-4 and TRBJ1-3; D is unclear. The CDR3 has 14 residues.

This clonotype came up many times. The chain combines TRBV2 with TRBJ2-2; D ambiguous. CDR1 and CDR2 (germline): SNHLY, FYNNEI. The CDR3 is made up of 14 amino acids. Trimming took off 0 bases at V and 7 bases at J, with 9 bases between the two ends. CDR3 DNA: TGTGCCAGCAGTGAAGCGCAAGGAGTCGGGGAGCTGTTTTTT. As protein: CASSEAQGVGELFF.

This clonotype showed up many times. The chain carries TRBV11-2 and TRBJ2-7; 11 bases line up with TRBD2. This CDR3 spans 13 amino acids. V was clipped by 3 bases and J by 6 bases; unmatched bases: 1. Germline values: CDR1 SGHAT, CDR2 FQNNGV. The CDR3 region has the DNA TGTGCCAGCAGCTTCGGACTAGCGGGCGAGCAGTACTTC. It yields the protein CASSFGLAGEQYF. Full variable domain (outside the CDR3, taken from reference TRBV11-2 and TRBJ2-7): EAGVAQSPRYKIIEKRQSVAFWCNPISGHATLYWYQQILGQGPKLLIQFQNNGVVDDSQLPKDRFSAERLKGVDSTLKIQPAKLEDSAVYLCASSFGLAGEQYFGPGTRLTVT.

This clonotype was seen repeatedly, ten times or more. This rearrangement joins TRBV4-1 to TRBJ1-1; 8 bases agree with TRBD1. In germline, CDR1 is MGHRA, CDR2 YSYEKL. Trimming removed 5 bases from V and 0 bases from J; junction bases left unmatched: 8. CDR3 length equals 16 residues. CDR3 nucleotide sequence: TGCGCCAGCAGCTCTCAGGGGGCGGTGATGAACACTGAAGCTTTCTTT. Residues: CASSSQGAVMNTEAFF.

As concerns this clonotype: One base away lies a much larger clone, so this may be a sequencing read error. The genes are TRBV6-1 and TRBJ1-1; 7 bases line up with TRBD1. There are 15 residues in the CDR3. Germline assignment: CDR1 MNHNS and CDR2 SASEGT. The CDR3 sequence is CASSEALYLGGTACF. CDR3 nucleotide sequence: TGTGCCAGCAGTGAAGCGCTCTATCTCGGGGGGACAGCTTGCTTT.

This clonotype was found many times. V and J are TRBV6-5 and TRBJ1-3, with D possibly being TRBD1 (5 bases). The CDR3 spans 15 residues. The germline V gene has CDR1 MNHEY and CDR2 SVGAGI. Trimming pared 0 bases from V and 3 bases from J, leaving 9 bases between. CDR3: CASSYSVGGGNTIYF. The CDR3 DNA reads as TGTGCCAGCAGTTACTCGGTCGGGGGTGGAAACACCATATATTTT.

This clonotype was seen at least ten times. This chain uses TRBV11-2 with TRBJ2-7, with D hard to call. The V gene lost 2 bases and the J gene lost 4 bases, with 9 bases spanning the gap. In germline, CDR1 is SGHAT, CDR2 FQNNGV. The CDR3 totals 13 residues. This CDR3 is CASSLRHIYEQYF. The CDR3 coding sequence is TGTGCCAGCAGCTTACGACACATATACGAGCAGTACTTC.

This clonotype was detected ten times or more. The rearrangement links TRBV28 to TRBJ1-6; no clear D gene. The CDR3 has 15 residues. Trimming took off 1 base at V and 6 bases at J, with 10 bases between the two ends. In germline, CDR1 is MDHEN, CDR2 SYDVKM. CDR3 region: CASSLFQALNSPLHF. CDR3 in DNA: TGTGCCAGCAGTTTATTTCAGGCGCTTAATTCACCCCTCCACTTT. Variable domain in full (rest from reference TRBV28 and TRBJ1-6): DVKVTQSSRYLVKRTGEKVFLECVQDMDHENMFWYRQDPGLGLRLIYFSYDVKMKEKGDIPEGYSVSREKKERFSLILESASTNQTSMYLCASSLFQALNSPLHFGNGTRLTVT.

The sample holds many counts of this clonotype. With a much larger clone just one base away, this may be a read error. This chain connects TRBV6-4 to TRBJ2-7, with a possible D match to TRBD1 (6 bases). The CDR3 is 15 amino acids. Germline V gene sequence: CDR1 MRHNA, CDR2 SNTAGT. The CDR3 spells CAGSDSNRASYEQYF. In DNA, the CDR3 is TGTGCCGGCAGTGACTCTAACAGGGCTTCCTACGAGCAGTACTTC.

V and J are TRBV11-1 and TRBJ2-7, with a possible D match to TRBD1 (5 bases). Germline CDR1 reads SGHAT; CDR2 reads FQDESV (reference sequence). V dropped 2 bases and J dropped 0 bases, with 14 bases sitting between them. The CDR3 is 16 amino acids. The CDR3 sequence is CASSLFAGLNSYEQYF. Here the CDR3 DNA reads TGTGCCAGCAGCTTATTCGCAGGGTTGAACTCCTACGAGCAGTACTTC.

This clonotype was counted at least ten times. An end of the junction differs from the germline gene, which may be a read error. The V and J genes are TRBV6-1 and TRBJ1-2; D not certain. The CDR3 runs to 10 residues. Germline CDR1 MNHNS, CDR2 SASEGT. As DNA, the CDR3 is TGTGCCAGCGGTGAGGAAGGCTACACCTTC. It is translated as CASGEEGYTF.

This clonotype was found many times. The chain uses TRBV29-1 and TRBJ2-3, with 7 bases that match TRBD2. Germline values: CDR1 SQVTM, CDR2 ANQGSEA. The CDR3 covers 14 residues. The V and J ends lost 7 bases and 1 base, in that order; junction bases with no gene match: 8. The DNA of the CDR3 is TGCAGCGCCGGCGCTAGCGGACGCACAGATACGCAGTATTTT. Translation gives CSAGASGRTDTQYF.

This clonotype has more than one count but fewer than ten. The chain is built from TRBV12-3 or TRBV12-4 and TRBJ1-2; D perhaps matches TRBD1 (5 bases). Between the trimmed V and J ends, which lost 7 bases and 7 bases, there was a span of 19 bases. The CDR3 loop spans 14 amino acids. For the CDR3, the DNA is TGTGCCAGCACCACAACCGAGACAGTCATTGGCTACACCTTC. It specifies CASTTTETVIGYTF.